This TCR beta chain was captured by sequencing in a study of T-cell reconstitution after alpha-beta-depleted transplantation in children. This clonotype was counted only a few times. The antigen is not known. Unique molecular identifiers featured in how the TCRbeta library was prepared. TCRdb re-derived calls from the PCR reads in MiXCR, one entry per CDR3 protein. The repertoire holds fewer than 550,000 distinct CDR3 sequences, with 15% to 20% as singletons. V was pared by 1 base and J by 5 bases, with 4 bases of the junction left unmatched. Per germline, CDR1 SGHTA and CDR2 FQGNSA. The CDR3 has 15 amino acids. Whole-study results and caveats: One year after transplant, T-cell counts and diversity came mostly from newly produced T cells. Expanded clones from the graft, numbering several hundred, reportedly supplied alpha-beta T cells about two months after transplant. Surviving recipient T cells and thymic progenitors produced the high day-60 TCRbeta diversity seen in some patients.

The gene calls are TRBV7-2 and TRBJ1-4, with 7 bases lining up with TRBD1. This TCR came from a boy less than two years old who had a stem cell transplant for Wiskott-Aldrich syndrome, so the T cells may come from the graft donor. This material consisted of PBMCs, mostly from graft donor cells, taken 360 days after TCRalphabeta/CD19-depleted stem cell transplant. The CDR3: CASSLEAGGNEKLFF. The CDR3 nucleotides are TGTGCCAGCAGCTTAGAGGCAGGGGGGAATGAAAAACTGTTTTTT.